The TCR beta chain under discussion was sequenced for a study of T-cell memory formation after mild COVID-19. Study findings and constraints: Contracting CD4+ clones were located mainly in CM and EM, and CD8+ clones in EMRA.

This CDR3 contains 13 residues. With V trimmed by 5 bases and J by 4 bases, 3 bases remained unmatched. Germline V gene sequence: CDR1 SGHTA, CDR2 FQGNSA. In TCRdb, the 5' RACE reads were re-called with MiXCR into one record per CDR3 protein. Here the sample spans hundreds of thousands of distinct CDR3 sequences, around an eighth being singletons. This clonotype came up many times. Its target is not known. This TCR came from a young man who had mild COVID-19 (a few samples of this study predate the infection). Cell type and time point are not known. Sequencing was performed on PBMCs or a T cell subset sorted from them (not recorded which). J is TRBJ1-2 and V is TRBV7-2, with 8 bases matching TRBD1. The CDR3: CASSAGQGYGYTF. CDR3 DNA: TGTGCCAGCAGCGCCGGACAGGGCTATGGCTACACCTTC.